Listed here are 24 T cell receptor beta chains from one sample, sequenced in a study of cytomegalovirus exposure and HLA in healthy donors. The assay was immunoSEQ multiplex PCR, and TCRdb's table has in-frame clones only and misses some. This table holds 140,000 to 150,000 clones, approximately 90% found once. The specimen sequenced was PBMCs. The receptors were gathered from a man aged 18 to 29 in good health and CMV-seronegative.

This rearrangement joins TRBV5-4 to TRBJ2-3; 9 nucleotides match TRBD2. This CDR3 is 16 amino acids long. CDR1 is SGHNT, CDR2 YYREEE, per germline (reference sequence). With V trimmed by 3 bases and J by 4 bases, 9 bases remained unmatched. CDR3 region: CASSSPAGGGADTQYF. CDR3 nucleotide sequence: TGTGCCAGCAGCTCCCCAGCGGGAGGAGGGGCAGATACGCAGTATTTT.

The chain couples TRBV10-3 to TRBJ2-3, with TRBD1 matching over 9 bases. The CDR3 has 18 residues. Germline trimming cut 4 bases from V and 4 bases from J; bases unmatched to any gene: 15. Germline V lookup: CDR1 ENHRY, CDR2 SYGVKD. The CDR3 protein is CAISVTPGQGPSPDTQYF. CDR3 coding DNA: TGTGCCATCAGTGTAACACCGGGACAGGGCCCCTCCCCAGATACGCAGTATTTT.

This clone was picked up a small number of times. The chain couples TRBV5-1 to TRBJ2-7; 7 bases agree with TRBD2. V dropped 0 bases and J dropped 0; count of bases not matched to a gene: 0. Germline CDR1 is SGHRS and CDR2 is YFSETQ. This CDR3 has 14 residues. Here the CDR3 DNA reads TGCGCCAGCAGCTTGGCTAGCGGCTCCTACGAGCAGTACTTC. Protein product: CASSLASGSYEQYF.

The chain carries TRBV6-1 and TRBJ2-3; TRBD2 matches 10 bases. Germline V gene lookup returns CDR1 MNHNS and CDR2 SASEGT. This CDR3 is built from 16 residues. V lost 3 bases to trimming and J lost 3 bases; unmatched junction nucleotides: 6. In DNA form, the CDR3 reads TGTGCCAGCAGTGAGGGTAGACTAGCGGGTACAGATACGCAGTATTTT. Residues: CASSEGRLAGTDTQYF.

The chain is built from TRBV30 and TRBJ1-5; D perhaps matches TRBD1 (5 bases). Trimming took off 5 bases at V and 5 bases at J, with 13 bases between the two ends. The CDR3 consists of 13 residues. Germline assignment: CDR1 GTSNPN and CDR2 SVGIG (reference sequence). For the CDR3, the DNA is TGTGCCTGGGACAGCGGGGGGGATCAGCCCCAGCATTTT. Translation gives CAWDSGGDQPQHF.

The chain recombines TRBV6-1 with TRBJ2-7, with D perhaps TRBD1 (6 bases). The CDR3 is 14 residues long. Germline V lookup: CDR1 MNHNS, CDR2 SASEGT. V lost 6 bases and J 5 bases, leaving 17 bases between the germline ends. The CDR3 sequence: CASRTVQGTDEQYF. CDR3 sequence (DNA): TGTGCCAGCAGGACGGTACAGGGAACGGACGAGCAGTACTTC.

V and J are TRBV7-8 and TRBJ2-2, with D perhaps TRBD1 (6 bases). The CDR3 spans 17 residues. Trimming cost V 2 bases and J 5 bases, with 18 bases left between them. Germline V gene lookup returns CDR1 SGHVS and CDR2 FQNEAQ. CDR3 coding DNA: TGTGCCAGCAGCTTACCGAAGACCGGGACACCTACCGGGGAGCTGTTTTTT. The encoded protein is CASSLPKTGTPTGELFF. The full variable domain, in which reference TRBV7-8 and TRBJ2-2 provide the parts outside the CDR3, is GAGVSQSPRYKVAKRGQDVALRCDPISGHVSLFWYQQALGQGPEFLTYFQNEAQLDKSGLPSDRFFAERPEGSVSTLKIQRTQQEDSAVYLCASSLPKTGTPTGELFFGEGSRLTVL.

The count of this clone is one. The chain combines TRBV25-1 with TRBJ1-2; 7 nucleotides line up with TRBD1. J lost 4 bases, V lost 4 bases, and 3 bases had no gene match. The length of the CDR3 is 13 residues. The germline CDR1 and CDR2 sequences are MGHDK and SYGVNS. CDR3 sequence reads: CASSGRDSYGYTF. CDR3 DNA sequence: TGTGCCAGCAGTGGCCGGGACAGCTATGGCTACACCTTC.

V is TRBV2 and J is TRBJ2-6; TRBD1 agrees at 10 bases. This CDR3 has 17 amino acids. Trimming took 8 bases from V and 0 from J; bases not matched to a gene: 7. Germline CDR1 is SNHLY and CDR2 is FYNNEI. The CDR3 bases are TGTGCCAGCGGGTCGGGACAGGGGACCTCTGGGGCCAACGTCCTGACTTTC. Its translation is CASGSGQGTSGANVLTF.

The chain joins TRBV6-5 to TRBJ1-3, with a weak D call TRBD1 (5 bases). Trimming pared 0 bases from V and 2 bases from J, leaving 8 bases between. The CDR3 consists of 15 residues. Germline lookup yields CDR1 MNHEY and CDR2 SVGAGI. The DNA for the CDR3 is TGTGCCAGCAGTTACTCGACAGAGACTGGAAACACCATATATTTT. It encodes CASSYSTETGNTIYF.

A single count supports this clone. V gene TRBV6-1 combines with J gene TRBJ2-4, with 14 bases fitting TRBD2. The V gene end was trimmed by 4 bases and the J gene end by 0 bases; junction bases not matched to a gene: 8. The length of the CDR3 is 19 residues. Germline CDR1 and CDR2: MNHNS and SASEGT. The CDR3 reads CASSARLAGGPGAKNIQYF. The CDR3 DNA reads TGTGCCAGCAGTGCCCGACTAGCGGGAGGGCCCGGAGCCAAAAACATTCAGTACTTC.

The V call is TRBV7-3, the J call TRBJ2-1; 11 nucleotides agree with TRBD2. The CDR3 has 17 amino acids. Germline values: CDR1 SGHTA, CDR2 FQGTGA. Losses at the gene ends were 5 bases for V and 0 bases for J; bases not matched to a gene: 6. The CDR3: CASSPGTSGSSYNEQFF. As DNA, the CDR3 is TGTGCCAGCAGCCCCGGGACTAGCGGTAGCTCCTACAATGAGCAGTTCTTC. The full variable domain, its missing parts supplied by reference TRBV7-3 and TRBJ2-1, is GAGVSQTPSNKVTEKGKYVELRCDPISGHTALYWYRQSLGQGPEFLIYFQGTGAADDSGLPNDRFFAVRPEGSVSTLKIQRTERGDSAVYLCASSPGTSGSSYNEQFFGPGTRLTVL.

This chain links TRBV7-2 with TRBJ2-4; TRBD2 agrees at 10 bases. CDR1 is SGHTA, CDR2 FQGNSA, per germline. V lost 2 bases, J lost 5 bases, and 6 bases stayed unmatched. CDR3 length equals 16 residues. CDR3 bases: TGTGCCAGCAGCTTAAGCGGGGGGGCTTTCCAAAACATTCAGTACTTC. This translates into CASSLSGGAFQNIQYF.

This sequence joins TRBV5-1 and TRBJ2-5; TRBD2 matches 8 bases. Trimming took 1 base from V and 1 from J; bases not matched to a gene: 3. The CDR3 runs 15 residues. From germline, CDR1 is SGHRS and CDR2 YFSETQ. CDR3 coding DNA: TGCGCCAGCAGCTTGACTAGCGGAGTCCAAGAGACCCAGTACTTC. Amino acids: CASSLTSGVQETQYF. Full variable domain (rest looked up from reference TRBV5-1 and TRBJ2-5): KAGVTQTPRYLIKTRGQQVTLSCSPISGHRSVSWYQQTPGQGLQFLFEYFSETQRNKGNFPGRFSGRQFSNSRSEMNVSTLELGDSALYLCASSLTSGVQETQYFGPGTRLLVL.

As DNA, the CDR3 is TGTGCCAGCAGTCCTATCGCCACAGGGTTTGGCTACACCTTC. Translation gives CASSPIATGFGYTF. The V call is TRBV27, the J call TRBJ1-2, with a weak D call TRBD1 (6 bases). Looked up from germline, CDR1 is MNHEY and CDR2 is SMNVEV (reference sequence). This CDR3 has 14 amino acids. Trimming left V 5 bases short and J 7 bases short, with 17 bases between.

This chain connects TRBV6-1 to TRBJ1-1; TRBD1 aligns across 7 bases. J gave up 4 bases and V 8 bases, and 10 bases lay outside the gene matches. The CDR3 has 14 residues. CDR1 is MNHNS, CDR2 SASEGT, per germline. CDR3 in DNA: TGTGCCAGCGAGATGTCTGACAGGGTCACTGAAGCTTTCTTT. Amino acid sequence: CASEMSDRVTEAFF.

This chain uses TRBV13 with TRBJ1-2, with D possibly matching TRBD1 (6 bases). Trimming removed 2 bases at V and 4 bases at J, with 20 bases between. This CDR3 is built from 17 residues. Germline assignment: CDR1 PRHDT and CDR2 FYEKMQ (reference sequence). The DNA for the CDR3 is TGTGCCAGCAGCTTAAGTCCTAGGACAGTGCCGAGCTATGGCTACACCTTC. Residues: CASSLSPRTVPSYGYTF. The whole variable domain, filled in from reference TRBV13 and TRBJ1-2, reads AAGVIQSPRHLIKEKRETATLKCYPIPRHDTVYWYQQGPGQDPQFLISFYEKMQSDKGSIPDRFSAQQFSDYHSELNMSSLELGDSALYFCASSLSPRTVPSYGYTFGSGTRLTVV.

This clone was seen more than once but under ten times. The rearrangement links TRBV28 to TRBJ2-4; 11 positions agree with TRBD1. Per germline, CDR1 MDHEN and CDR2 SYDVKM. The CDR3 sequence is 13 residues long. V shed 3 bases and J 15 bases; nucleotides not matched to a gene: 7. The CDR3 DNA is TGTGCCAGCAGTTTTTCCGGGGACAGGGGGGCGTACTTC. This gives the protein CASSFSGDRGAYF. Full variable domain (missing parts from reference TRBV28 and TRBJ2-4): DVKVTQSSRYLVKRTGEKVFLECVQDMDHENMFWYRQDPGLGLRLIYFSYDVKMKEKGDIPEGYSVSREKKERFSLILESASTNQTSMYLCASSFSGDRGAYFGAGTRLSVL.

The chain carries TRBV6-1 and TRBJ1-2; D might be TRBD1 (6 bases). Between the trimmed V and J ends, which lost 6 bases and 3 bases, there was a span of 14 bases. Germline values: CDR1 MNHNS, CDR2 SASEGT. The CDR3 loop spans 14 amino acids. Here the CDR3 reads CASRKTGTDYGYTF. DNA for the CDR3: TGTGCCAGCAGAAAAACAGGGACGGACTATGGCTACACCTTC.

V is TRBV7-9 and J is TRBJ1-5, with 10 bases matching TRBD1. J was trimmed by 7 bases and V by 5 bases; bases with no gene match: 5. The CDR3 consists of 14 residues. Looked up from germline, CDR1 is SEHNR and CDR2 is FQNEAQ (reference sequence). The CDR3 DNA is TGTGCCAGCAGCCGGGGACAGGGGAACCAGCCCCAGCATTTT. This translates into CASSRGQGNQPQHF.

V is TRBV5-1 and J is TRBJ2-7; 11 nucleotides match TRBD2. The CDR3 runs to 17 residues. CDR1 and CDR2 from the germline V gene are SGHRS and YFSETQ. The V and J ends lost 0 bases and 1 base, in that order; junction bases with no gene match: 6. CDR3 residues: CASSLVPLAGGSYEQYF. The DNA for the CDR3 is TGCGCCAGCAGCTTGGTCCCTCTAGCGGGGGGTTCCTACGAGCAGTACTTC.

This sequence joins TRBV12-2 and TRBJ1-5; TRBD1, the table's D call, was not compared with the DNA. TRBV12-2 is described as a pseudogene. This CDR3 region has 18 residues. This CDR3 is CASRLHGTGPFSNQPQHF. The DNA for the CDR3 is TGTGCAAGTCGCTTACACGGAACAGGGCCCTTTAGCAATCAGCCCCAGCATTTT.

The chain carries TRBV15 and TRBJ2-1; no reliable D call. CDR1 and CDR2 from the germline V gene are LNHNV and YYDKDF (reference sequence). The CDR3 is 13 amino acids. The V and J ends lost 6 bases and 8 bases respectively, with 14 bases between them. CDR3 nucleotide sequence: TGTGCCACCAGACCGGTCGAAGAAGATGAGCAGTTCTTC. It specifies CATRPVEEDEQFF.

The CDR3 bases are TGTGCCAGCAGCTTCGTACCTCGGGAGACCCAGTACTTC. Its protein product is CASSFVPRETQYF. The chain recombines TRBV5-4 with TRBJ2-5; D gene ambiguous. V gave up 2 bases and J gave up 5 bases, with 10 bases separating them. The CDR3 is 13 residues long. Germline V gene sequence: CDR1 SGHNT, CDR2 YYREEE (reference sequence). Together with reference TRBV5-4 and TRBJ2-5, the CDR3 gives the full variable domain: ETGVTQSPTHLIKTRGQQVTLRCSSQSGHNTVSWYQQALGQGPQFIFQYYREEENGRGNFPPRFSGLQFPNYSSELNVNALELDDSALYLCASSFVPRETQYFGPGTRLLVL.